What follows is one T cell receptor (beta chain) and its context. Germline V lookup: CDR1 MNHNY, CDR2 SVGAGI (reference sequence). The CDR3 runs to 16 residues. V was clipped by 2 bases and J by 1 base, with 14 bases between them. The primer mix had 60 Vbeta and 13 Jbeta primers. Using immunoSEQ multiplex PCR, the repertoire was profiled, and TCRdb retains in-frame clones only, with some absent. The sample lists fewer than 200,000 clones, 70% to 80% occurring once. This entry is derived from a study of cytomegalovirus exposure and HLA in healthy donors. Sequencing was performed on PBMCs. The rearrangement joins TRBV6-6 to TRBJ1-1; possible D gene TRBD1, 6 bases. This TCR came from a man between 40 and 49 years old in good health and CMV-seronegative. The CDR3 sequence is CASSYARGMRNTEAFF. As DNA, the CDR3 is TGTGCCAGCAGTTACGCCAGGGGAATGCGGAACACTGAAGCTTTCTTT.